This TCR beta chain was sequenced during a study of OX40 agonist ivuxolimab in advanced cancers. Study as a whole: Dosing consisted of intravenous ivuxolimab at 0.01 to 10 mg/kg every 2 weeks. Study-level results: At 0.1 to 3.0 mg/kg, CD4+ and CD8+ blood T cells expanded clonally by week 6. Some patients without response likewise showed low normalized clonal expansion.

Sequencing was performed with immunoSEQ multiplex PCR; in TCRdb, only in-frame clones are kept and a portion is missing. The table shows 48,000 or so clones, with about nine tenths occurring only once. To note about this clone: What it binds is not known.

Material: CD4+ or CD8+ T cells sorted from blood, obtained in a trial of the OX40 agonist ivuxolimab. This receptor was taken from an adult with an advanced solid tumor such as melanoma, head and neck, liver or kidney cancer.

The CDR3 coding sequence is TGTGCCAGCAGGCCCGGACAGGGTTTCACTGAAGCTTTCTTT. Translating it yields CASRPGQGFTEAFF. V and J are TRBV6-5 and TRBJ1-1; 8 bases align to TRBD1. The CDR3 consists of 14 residues. The J segment lost 4 bases and the V segment lost 6 bases, leaving 7 bases of the junction unmatched. Germline V gene sequence: CDR1 MNHEY, CDR2 SVGAGI.